Below, 20 T cell receptor beta chains from the same sample are listed, as sequenced in a study of cytomegalovirus exposure and HLA in healthy donors. This PCR relied on a set of 60 Vbeta primers and 13 Jbeta primers. Method: immunoSEQ multiplex PCR; TCRdb's copy keeps in-frame clones and lacks some. Of approximately 100,000 clones in the sample, roughly 82% were seen once. The sequenced sample was PBMCs. The receptor set was obtained from a woman aged 18-29 years in good health and CMV-seronegative.

This chain connects TRBV7-6 to TRBJ2-3, with 12 bases matching TRBD2. Germline V gene data show CDR1 as SGHVS and CDR2 as FNYEAQ. The CDR3 loop spans 17 amino acids. The J segment lost 8 bases and the V segment lost 1 base, leaving 10 bases of the junction unmatched. CDR3: CASSLGDLAGGPSTQYF. The CDR3 nucleotides are TGTGCCAGCAGCTTAGGGGATCTAGCGGGGGGGCCTAGTACGCAGTATTTT.

The chain recombines TRBV6-1 with TRBJ1-2; possibly TRBD1 for D (6 bases). CDR3 length: 15 residues. Deletions cut 3 bases from V and 1 base from J, with 12 bases between. Germline V gives CDR1 MNHNS, CDR2 SASEGT. This chain's CDR3 is CASSDRTRGNYGYTF. The DNA of the CDR3 is TGTGCCAGCAGTGACAGGACCAGGGGTAACTATGGCTACACCTTC.

This chain links TRBV28 with TRBJ2-1, with D tentatively TRBD2 (5 bases). The CDR3 is 15 residues long. The germline V and J ends were trimmed by 2 bases and 2 bases, with 10 bases remaining between them. The germline gives CDR1 MDHEN, CDR2 SYDVKM. CDR3 nucleotide sequence: TGTGCCAGCAGTTTAGCGGGTGGGGCCTACAATGAGCAGTTCTTC. Protein sequence: CASSLAGGAYNEQFF.

A word on this clone: Without the conserved terminal phenylalanine or tryptophan, this CDR3 likely stems from a read error. CDR3 bases: TGTGCCAGTAGTATAGGGACTAGTGCGTACGAGCAGTACTTA. Its translation is CASSIGTSAYEQYL. This chain connects TRBV19 to TRBJ2-7; 7 bases align to TRBD2. V trimming: 1 base; J trimming: 4 bases; junction bases outside the gene matches: 4. Germline assignment: CDR1 LNHDA and CDR2 SQIVND (reference sequence). This CDR3 contains 14 residues.

The chain carries TRBV5-1 and TRBJ2-3; 7 bases fit TRBD2. Germline V gives CDR1 SGHRS, CDR2 YFSETQ. Germline trimming cut 2 bases from V and 0 bases from J; bases unmatched to any gene: 9. The CDR3 extends over 17 amino acids. DNA for the CDR3: TGCGCCAGCAGCTTCAAGACTAGCACATCTAGCACAGATACGCAGTATTTT. Protein sequence: CASSFKTSTSSTDTQYF. The variable domain in full, completed from reference TRBV5-1 and TRBJ2-3, reads KAGVTQTPRYLIKTRGQQVTLSCSPISGHRSVSWYQQTPGQGLQFLFEYFSETQRNKGNFPGRFSGRQFSNSRSEMNVSTLELGDSALYLCASSFKTSTSSTDTQYFGPGTRLTVL.

The chain recombines TRBV7-9 with TRBJ2-1, with 12 bases lining up with TRBD2. J gave up 0 bases and V 1 base, and 7 bases lay outside the gene matches. The CDR3 is 19 amino acids. In germline, CDR1 is SEHNR, CDR2 FQNEAQ (reference sequence). CDR3 residues: CASSLGLAGGRSSYNEQFF. The CDR3, as DNA: TGTGCCAGCAGCTTAGGCCTAGCGGGGGGGCGGAGCTCCTACAATGAGCAGTTCTTC.

The chain is built from TRBV7-2 and TRBJ1-6, with 7 nucleotides matching TRBD1. CDR3 length: 16 residues. CDR1 SGHTA and CDR2 FQGNSA come from the germline V gene. J lost 7 bases, V lost 1 base, and 7 bases had no gene match. The CDR3 bases are TGTGCCAGCAGCTTAGTGGACAGGAGCCCCAATTCACCCCTCCACTTT. Protein sequence: CASSLVDRSPNSPLHF.

The chain carries TRBV7-2 and TRBJ1-5, with 9 positions matching TRBD1. The CDR3 totals 16 residues. Germline lookup yields CDR1 SGHTA and CDR2 FQGNSA. V was clipped by 0 bases and J by 7 bases; unmatched bases: 7. The CDR3: CASSLALDRGTQPQHF. DNA of the CDR3: TGTGCCAGCAGCTTAGCGTTGGACAGGGGAACGCAGCCCCAGCATTTT.

The chain has TRBV21-1 and TRBJ2-3; the table calls TRBD2, which could not be checked here. TRBV21-1 is listed as a pseudogene. There are 20 residues in the CDR3. Here the CDR3 DNA reads TGTGCCAGCAGCGTACCAAGGATTCGACTAGTTCAGGTGATGGCAGATACGCAGTATTTT. Amino acids: CASSVPRIRLVQVMADTQYF.

About this clone itself: Other DNA sequences of this sample code for an identical CDR3. The chain employs TRBV7-3 and TRBJ2-3; maybe TRBD2 (5 bases). The CDR3 runs 15 residues. V lost 4 bases and J 0 bases, leaving 11 bases between the germline ends. Germline V gene lookup returns CDR1 SGHTA and CDR2 FQGTGA. In DNA form, the CDR3 reads TGTGCCAGCAGCTCCCTAGCAGTTAGCACAGATACGCAGTATTTT. Its translation: CASSSLAVSTDTQYF.

Written as DNA, the CDR3 is TGTGCCAGCAGTTTTTTTTGGACAGCCTATGGCTACACCTTC. It specifies CASSFFWTAYGYTF. This chain links TRBV28 with TRBJ1-2; TRBD1 is a possible D gene (6 bases). The CDR3 extends over 14 amino acids. Germline V CDR1 and CDR2: MDHEN, SYDVKM. V lost 3 bases, J lost 4 bases, and 12 bases lay in between.

The J gene is TRBJ2-1, the V gene TRBV2; a weak D match, TRBD1 (5 bases). Germline V CDR1 and CDR2: SNHLY, FYNNEI. The CDR3 extends over 14 amino acids. V gave up 1 base and J gave up 7 bases, with 11 bases separating them. CDR3 residues: CASSEGGRGNEQFF. The DNA for the CDR3 is TGTGCCAGCAGTGAAGGGGGCCGAGGAAATGAGCAGTTCTTC.

In regard to this clone: A read error may produce the germline difference seen at one junction end. This rearrangement joins TRBV7-9 to TRBJ2-6, with D possibly being TRBD2 (7 bases). Per the germline V gene, CDR1 is SEHNR and CDR2 is FQNEAQ (reference sequence). The CDR3 consists of 17 residues. The CDR3 DNA reads as TGTTCCAGCAGCTTAAGGGGGGGAAGCTCTGGGGCCAACGTCCTGACTTTC. This codes for CSSSLRGGSSGANVLTF.

The V gene is TRBV28, the J gene TRBJ1-4, with D hard to call. The germline V gene has CDR1 MDHEN and CDR2 SYDVKM. The V and J ends lost 9 bases and 5 bases respectively, with 13 bases between them. The CDR3 runs to 13 residues. CDR3 protein: CASRVTINEKLFF. For the CDR3, the DNA is TGTGCCAGTAGAGTGACAATCAATGAAAAACTGTTTTTT.

In the case of this clone: Additional DNA sequences in this sample encode the identical CDR3. This chain links TRBV27 with TRBJ2-1, with 12 bases lining up with TRBD2. Trimming at V came to 3 bases and at J to 5 bases, leaving 14 bases not matched to a gene. The length of the CDR3 is 19 residues. Looked up from germline, CDR1 is MNHEY and CDR2 is SMNVEV (reference sequence). The CDR3 protein is CASSFPVGLAGARHNEQFF. The CDR3 region has the DNA TGTGCCAGCAGTTTCCCGGTGGGACTAGCGGGTGCGCGGCACAATGAGCAGTTCTTC.

This clone was seen a single time. CDR3 region: CASSQDIKRENTGELFF. The CDR3 nucleotides read TGTGCCAGCAGCCAAGACATTAAACGGGAGAACACCGGGGAGCTGTTTTTT. This chain joins TRBV14 and TRBJ2-2, with D possibly matching TRBD2 (5 bases). The CDR3 is made up of 17 amino acids. The germline V gene has CDR1 SGHDN and CDR2 FVKESK. V was shortened by 0 bases and J by 1 base, with 12 bases between the two germline ends.

The V and J genes are TRBV2 and TRBJ1-2; D possibly corresponds to TRBD1 (6 bases). In germline, CDR1 is SNHLY, CDR2 FYNNEI. The CDR3 contains 11 residues. V was clipped by 10 bases and J by 8 bases, with 14 bases between them. This chain's CDR3 is CAITDRRGYTF. The CDR3 DNA reads as TGTGCCATTACGGACAGACGAGGCTACACCTTC.

This clone was recorded a few times. This chain links TRBV4-3 with TRBJ2-3; TRBD1 is a possible D gene (5 bases). V gave up 2 bases and J gave up 5 bases, with 11 bases separating them. The CDR3 is made up of 14 amino acids. Germline V lookup: CDR1 LGHNA, CDR2 YSLEER. CDR3: CASSQKQAEDTQYF. For the CDR3, the DNA is TGCGCCAGCAGCCAAAAACAGGCGGAAGATACGCAGTATTTT.

This chain joins TRBV19 and TRBJ1-4; no clear D gene. The germline V gene has CDR1 LNHDA and CDR2 SQIVND (reference sequence). Trimming removed 3 bases at V and 3 bases at J, with 8 bases between. The CDR3 contains 14 residues. The CDR3 DNA reads TGTGCCAGTAGTATCGATCTAGCTAATGAAAAACTGTTTTTT. The encoded protein is CASSIDLANEKLFF.

The V and J genes are TRBV6-5 and TRBJ2-1; TRBD2 aligns across 9 bases. The length of the CDR3 is 15 residues. Germline-derived CDR1 and CDR2 are MNHEY and SVGAGI. The V segment lost 4 bases and the J segment 8 bases; nucleotides outside the gene matches: 9. In nucleotides, the CDR3 is TGTGCCAGCAGTTGGGCGGGAGGGGGTTGGGATGAGCAGTTCTTC. This gives the protein CASSWAGGGWDEQFF.